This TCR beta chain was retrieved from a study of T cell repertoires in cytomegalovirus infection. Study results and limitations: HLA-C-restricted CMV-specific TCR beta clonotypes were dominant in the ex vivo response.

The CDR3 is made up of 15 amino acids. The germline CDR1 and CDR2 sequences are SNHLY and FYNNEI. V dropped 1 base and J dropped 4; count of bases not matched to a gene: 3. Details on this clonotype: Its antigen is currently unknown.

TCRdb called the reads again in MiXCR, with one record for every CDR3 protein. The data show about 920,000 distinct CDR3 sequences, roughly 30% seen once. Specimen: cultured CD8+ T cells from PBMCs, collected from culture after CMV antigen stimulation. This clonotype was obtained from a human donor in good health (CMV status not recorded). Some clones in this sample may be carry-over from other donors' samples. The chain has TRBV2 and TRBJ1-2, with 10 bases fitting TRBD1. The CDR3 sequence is CASSEGTGGSYGYTF. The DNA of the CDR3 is TGTGCCAGCAGTGAAGGGACAGGGGGAAGCTATGGCTACACCTTC.